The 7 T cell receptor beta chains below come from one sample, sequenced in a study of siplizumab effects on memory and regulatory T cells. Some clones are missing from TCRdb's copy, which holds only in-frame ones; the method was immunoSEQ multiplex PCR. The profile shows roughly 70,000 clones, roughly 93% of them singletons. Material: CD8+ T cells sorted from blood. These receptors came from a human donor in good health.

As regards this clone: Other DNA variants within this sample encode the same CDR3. CDR3 amino acids: CASSYSRAKEAFF. DNA for the CDR3: TGTGCCAGCAGTTACTCCAGAGCAAAAGAAGCTTTCTTT. V and J are TRBV6-5 and TRBJ1-1; the D is unclear. The germline V gene encodes CDR1 MNHEY and CDR2 SVGAGI. V was trimmed by 0 bases and J by 8 bases, leaving 10 bases between them. This CDR3 region has 13 residues.

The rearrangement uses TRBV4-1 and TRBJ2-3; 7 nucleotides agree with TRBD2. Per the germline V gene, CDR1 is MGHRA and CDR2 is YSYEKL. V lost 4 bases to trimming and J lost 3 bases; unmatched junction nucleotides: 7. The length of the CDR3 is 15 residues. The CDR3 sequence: CASSPGLVSTDTQYF. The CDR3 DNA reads TGCGCCAGCAGCCCCGGACTAGTCTCGACAGATACGCAGTATTTT.

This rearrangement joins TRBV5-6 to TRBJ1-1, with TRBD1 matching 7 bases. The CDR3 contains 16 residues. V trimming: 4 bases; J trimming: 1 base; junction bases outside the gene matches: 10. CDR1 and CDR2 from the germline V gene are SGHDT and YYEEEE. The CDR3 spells CASSQGTAETNTEAFF. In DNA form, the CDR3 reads TGTGCCAGCAGCCAGGGGACAGCGGAGACGAACACTGAAGCTTTCTTT.

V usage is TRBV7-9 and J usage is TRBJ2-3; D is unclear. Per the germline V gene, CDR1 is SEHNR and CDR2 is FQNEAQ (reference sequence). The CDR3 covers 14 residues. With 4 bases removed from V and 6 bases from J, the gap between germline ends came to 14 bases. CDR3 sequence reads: CASSYSQVGDTQYF. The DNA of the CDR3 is TGTGCCAGCAGCTACAGCCAAGTGGGCGATACGCAGTATTTT.

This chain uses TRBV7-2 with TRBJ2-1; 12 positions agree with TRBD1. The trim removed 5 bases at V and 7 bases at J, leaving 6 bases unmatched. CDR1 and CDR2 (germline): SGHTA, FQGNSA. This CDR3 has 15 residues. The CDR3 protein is CASSPGQGAGNEQFF. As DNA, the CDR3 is TGTGCCAGCAGCCCGGGACAGGGGGCGGGGAATGAGCAGTTCTTC.

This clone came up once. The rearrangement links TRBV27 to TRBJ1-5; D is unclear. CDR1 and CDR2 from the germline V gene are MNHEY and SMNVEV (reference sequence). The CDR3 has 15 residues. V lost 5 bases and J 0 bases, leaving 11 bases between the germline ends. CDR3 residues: CASSQTPYSNQPQHF. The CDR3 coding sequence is TGTGCCAGCAGTCAGACACCTTATAGCAATCAGCCCCAGCATTTT.

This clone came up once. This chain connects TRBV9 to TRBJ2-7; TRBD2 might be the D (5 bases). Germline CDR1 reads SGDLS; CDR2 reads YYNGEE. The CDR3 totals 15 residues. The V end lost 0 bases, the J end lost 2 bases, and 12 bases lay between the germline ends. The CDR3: CASSVGSDSAYEQYF. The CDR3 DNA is TGTGCCAGCAGCGTAGGATCGGACTCTGCCTACGAGCAGTACTTC.